The entry below describes one T cell receptor (beta chain). Sequenced by immunoSEQ multiplex PCR; TCRdb stores in-frame clones only, minus some. Of 1,300 or so clones in the sample, less than 85% were seen once. There are 15 residues in the CDR3. The V end was cut by 0 bases, the J end by 7 bases, with 13 bases between. Looked up from germline, CDR1 is SEHNR and CDR2 is FQNEAQ (reference sequence). The data derive from a study of chemoradiotherapy in HPV16-positive cancers. The gene calls are TRBV7-9 and TRBJ1-5, with TRBD1 as a possible D gene (6 bases). This receptor was obtained from a human donor with HPV-associated anogenital cancer. Specimen: tumor tissue, collected from a patient who underwent chemoradiotherapy. DNA of the CDR3: TGTGCCAGCAGCTTAGCTGCCAGGGGACGGCAGCCCCAGCATTTT. Its translation: CASSLAARGRQPQHF.